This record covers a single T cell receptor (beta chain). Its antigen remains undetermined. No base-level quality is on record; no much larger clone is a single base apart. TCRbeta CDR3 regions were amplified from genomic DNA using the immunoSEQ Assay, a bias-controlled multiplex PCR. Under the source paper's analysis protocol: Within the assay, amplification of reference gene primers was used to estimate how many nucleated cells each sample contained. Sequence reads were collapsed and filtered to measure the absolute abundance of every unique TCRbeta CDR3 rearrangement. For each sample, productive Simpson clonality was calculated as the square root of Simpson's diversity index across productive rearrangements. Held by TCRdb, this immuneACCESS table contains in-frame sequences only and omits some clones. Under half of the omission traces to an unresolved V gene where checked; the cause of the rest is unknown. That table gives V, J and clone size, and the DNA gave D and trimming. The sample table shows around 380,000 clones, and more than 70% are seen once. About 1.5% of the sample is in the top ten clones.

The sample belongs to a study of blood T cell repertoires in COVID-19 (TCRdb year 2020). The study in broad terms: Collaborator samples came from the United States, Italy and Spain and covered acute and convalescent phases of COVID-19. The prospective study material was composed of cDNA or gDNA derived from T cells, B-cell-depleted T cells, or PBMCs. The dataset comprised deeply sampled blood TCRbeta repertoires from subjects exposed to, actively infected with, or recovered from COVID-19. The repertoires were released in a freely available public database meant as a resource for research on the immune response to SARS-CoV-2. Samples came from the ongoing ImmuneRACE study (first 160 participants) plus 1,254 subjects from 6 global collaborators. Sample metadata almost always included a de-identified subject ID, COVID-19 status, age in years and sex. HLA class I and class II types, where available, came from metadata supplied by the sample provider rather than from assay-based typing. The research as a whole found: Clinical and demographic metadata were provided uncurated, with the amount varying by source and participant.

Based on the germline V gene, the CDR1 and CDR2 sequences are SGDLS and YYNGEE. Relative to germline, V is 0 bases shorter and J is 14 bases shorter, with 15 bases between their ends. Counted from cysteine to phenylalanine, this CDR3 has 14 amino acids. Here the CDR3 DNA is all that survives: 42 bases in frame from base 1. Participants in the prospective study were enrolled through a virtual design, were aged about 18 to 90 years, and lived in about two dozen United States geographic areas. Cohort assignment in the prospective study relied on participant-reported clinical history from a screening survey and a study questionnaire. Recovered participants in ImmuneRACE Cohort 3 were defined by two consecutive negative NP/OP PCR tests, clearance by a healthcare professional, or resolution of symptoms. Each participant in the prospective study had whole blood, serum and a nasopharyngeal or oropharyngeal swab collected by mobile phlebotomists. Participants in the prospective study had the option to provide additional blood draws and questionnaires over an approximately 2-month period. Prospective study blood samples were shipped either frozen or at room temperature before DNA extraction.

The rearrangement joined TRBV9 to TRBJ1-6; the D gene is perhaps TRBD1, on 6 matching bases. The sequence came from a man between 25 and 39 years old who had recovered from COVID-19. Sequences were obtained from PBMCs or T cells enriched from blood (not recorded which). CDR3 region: CASSVGSNQGTLHF. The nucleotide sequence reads TGTGCCAGCAGCGTAGGGTCCAATCAGGGGACCCTCCACTTT.